The 8 T cell receptor beta chains reported below all come from one sample, sequenced in a study of T cells in Graves' hyperthyroidism and ophthalmopathy. Authors of the study amplified TCR beta CDR3 regions from RNA transcripts. With the HTBI primer set, the TCR CDR3 went through a first round of RT-PCR. TCRdb used MiXCR to reprocess the multiplex PCR reads, holding one entry per CDR3 protein. The repertoire holds more than 500,000 distinct CDR3 sequences, about 16% seen once, with 25% to 30% in the top ten. Sequences were obtained from blood. Receptors originate from a woman in her 30s with Graves' ophthalmopathy.

The chain is built from TRBV2 and TRBJ2-1; D is unclear. CDR1 is SNHLY, CDR2 FYNNEI, per germline. Trimming stripped 11 bases from V and 10 bases from J, with 15 bases between. CDR3 size: 11 residues. CDR3 bases: TGTGCCTCCCGTTTGGATGGGGAGCAGTTCTTC. Its protein product is CASRLDGEQFF.

The rearrangement links TRBV14 to TRBJ2-1, with unresolved D. This CDR3 has 16 amino acids. Looked up from germline, CDR1 is SGHDN and CDR2 is FVKESK. The ends were cut back, 4 bases at V and 3 bases at J, with 16 bases in the middle. The chain's CDR3 is CASSREVVPYYNEQFF. The CDR3 nucleotides read TGTGCCAGCAGCCGAGAAGTAGTTCCTTACTACAATGAGCAGTTCTTC.

This clonotype was seen repeatedly, ten times or more. This chain connects TRBV7-2 to TRBJ1-1; the D gene is possibly TRBD1 (5 bases). The CDR3 consists of 13 residues. Germline V gives CDR1 SGHTA, CDR2 FQGNSA. V was clipped by 0 bases and J by 8 bases, with 10 bases between them. This CDR3 is CASSLAGVHEAFF. The CDR3 bases are TGTGCCAGCAGCTTAGCAGGGGTTCACGAAGCTTTCTTT.

The CDR3 here is CASSLAWGGTDTQYF. CDR3 in DNA: TGTGCCAGCAGTTTAGCCTGGGGGGGCACAGATACGCAGTATTTT. The rearrangement joins TRBV28 to TRBJ2-3; possible D gene TRBD2, 6 bases. CDR3 size: 15 residues. The germline CDR1 and CDR2 sequences are MDHEN and SYDVKM. Trimming stripped 2 bases from V and 1 base from J, with 10 bases between.

The CDR3 DNA is TGCGCCAGCAGCCATTCCGGGGGCGACGAAAAACTGTTTTTT. Translated: CASSHSGGDEKLFF. V is TRBV4-3 and J is TRBJ1-4; D may be TRBD1 (6 bases). In germline, CDR1 is LGHNA, CDR2 YSLEER. V was cut by 3 bases and J by 8 bases, with 13 bases left in between. CDR3 size: 14 residues.

As concerns this clonotype: A read error may be the cause here, since a much bigger clone is one base away. The chain recombines TRBV28 with TRBJ1-1; a possible D gene is TRBD1 (5 bases). This CDR3 comprises 14 residues. Per germline, CDR1 MDHEN and CDR2 SYDVKM. The CDR3 nucleotides read TGTGCCAGCAGTTTGACAGCAGGAGGGACTGAAGCTTCCTTT. This gives the protein CASSLTAGGTEASF.

Notes on this clonotype: A much larger clone sits a single nucleotide away, making a read error possible. The V gene is TRBV24-1, the J gene TRBJ2-1; 11 bases match TRBD2. CDR1 is KGHDR and CDR2 is SFDVKD in the germline V gene. The CDR3 contains 16 residues. DNA of the CDR3: TGTGCCACCGGTGATCCCGGGACTAGCGGCTACAATGAGCAGTTCTTC. This codes for CATGDPGTSGYNEQFF.

This clonotype has ten or more counts. The chain joins TRBV2 to TRBJ2-3; 10 bases are a match to TRBD2. The V and J ends lost 7 bases and 3 bases, in that order; junction bases with no gene match: 4. Looked up from germline, CDR1 is SNHLY and CDR2 is FYNNEI. The CDR3 is made up of 14 amino acids. CDR3 amino acids: CASIRAGGTDTQYF. Written as DNA, the CDR3 is TGTGCCAGCATAAGAGCGGGAGGGACAGATACGCAGTATTTT.